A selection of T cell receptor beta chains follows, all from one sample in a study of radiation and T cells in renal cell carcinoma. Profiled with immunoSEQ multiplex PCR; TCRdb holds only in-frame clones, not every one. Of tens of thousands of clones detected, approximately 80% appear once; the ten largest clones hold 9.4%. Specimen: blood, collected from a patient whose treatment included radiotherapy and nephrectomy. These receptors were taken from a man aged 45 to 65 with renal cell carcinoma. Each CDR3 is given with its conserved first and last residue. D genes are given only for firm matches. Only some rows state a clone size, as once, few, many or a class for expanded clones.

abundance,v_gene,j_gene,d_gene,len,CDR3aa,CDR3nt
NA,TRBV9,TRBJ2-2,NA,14,CASSQTSGPGELFF,TGTGCCAGCAGCCAGACAAGTGGTCCCGGGGAGCTGTTTTTT
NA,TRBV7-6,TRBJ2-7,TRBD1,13,CASSTGGSYEQYF,TGTGCCAGCAGCACAGGGGGCAGCTACGAGCAGTACTTC
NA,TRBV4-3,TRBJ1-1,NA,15,CASSQDSTANTEAFF,TGCGCCAGCAGCCAAGATTCCACGGCGAACACTGAAGCTTTCTTT
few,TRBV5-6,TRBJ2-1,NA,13,CASSSTTYNEQFF,TGTGCCAGCAGCTCCACTACGTACAATGAGCAGTTCTTC
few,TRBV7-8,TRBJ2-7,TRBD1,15,CASRGDRAAAGEQYF,TGTGCCAGTAGAGGGGACAGGGCGGCGGCGGGCGAGCAGTACTTC
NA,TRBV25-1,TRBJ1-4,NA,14,CASRGGVGNEKLFF,TGTGCCAGCAGGGGGGGAGTAGGTAATGAAAAACTGTTTTTT
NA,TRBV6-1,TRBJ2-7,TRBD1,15,CASSASGQGLYEQYF,TGTGCCAGCAGTGCGTCGGGACAGGGGCTTTACGAGCAGTACTTC
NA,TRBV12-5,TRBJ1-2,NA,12,CASGTEGSGYTF,TGTGCTAGTGGGACCGAGGGTAGCGGCTACACCTTC
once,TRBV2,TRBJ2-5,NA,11,CASEISETQYF,TGTGCCAGCGAAATTTCGGAGACCCAGTACTTC
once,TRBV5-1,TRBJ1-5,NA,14,CASSFGDQNQPQHF,TGCGCCAGCAGCTTCGGGGATCAAAATCAGCCCCAGCATTTT
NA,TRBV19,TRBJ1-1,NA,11,CASSRFTEAFF,TGTGCCAGTAGTAGGTTCACTGAAGCTTTCTTT
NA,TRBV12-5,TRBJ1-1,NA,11,CASGTYGEAFF,TGTGCTAGTGGTACATACGGTGAAGCTTTCTTT
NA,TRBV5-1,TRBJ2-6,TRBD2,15,CASSSGLGQANVLTF,TGCGCCAGCAGCTCCGGACTAGGTCAGGCCAACGTCCTGACTTTC
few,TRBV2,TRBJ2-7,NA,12,CASSDSGYEQYF,TGTGCCAGCAGTGATTCGGGCTACGAGCAGTACTTC
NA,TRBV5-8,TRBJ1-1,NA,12,CASSLLGFGAFF,TGTGCCAGCAGCTTGCTAGGGTTTGGAGCTTTCTTT
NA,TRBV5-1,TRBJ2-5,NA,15,CASSFGQGTQETQYF,TGCGCCAGCAGCTTTGGGCAGGGGACCCAAGAGACCCAGTACTTC
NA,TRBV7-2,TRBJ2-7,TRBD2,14,CASSTWGGGYEQYF,TGTGCCAGCAGTACGTGGGGGGGAGGGTACGAGCAGTACTTC
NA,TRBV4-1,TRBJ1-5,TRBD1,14,CASSPQGNNQPQHF,TGCGCCAGCAGCCCACAGGGGAACAATCAGCCCCAGCATTTT
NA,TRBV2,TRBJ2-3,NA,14,CASSGRTSTDTQYF,TGTGCCAGCAGTGGTAGGACTAGCACAGATACGCAGTATTTT
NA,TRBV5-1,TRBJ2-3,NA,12,CASSWGTDTQYF,TGCGCCAGCAGCTGGGGCACAGATACGCAGTATTTT
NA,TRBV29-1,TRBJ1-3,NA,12,CSVEFRGNTIYF,TGCAGCGTTGAATTCCGGGGAAACACCATATATTTT
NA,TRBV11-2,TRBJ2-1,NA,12,CASSLGNNEQFF,TGTGCCAGCAGCTTAGGGAACAATGAGCAGTTCTTC
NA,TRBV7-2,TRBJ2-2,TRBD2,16,CASSLARASGGGELFF,TGTGCCAGCAGCTTAGCTCGGGCTAGCGGTGGCGGGGAGCTGTTTTTT
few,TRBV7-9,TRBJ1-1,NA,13,CASNRAGNTEAFF,TGTGCCAGCAACAGGGCAGGGAACACTGAAGCTTTCTTT
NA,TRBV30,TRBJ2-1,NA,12,CAWGGSYNEQFF,TGTGCCTGGGGGGGTTCCTACAATGAGCAGTTCTTC
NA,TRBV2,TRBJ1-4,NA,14,CASRRDYVNEKLFF,TGTGCCAGCAGAAGGGACTACGTAAATGAAAAACTGTTTTTT
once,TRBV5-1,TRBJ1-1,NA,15,CASSLGTGQNTEAFF,TGCGCCAGCAGCTTGGGGACCGGTCAGAACACTGAAGCTTTCTTT
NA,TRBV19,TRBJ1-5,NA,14,CASTLPGGNQPQHF,TGTGCCAGTACCCTCCCAGGGGGCAATCAGCCCCAGCATTTT
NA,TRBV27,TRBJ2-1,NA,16,CASSLHRGLSYNEQFF,TGTGCCAGCAGTTTACATCGGGGACTCTCCTACAATGAGCAGTTCTTC
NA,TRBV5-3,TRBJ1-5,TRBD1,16,CARSTCPGTVNQPQHF,TGTGCCAGAAGCACGTGTCCCGGGACAGTCAATCAGCCCCAGCATTTT
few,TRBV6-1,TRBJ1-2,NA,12,CASSGDGYGYTF,TGTGCCAGCAGTGGAGACGGATATGGCTACACCTTC
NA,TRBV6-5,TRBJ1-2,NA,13,CASSLTQGTGYTF,TGTGCCAGCAGTCTAACACAGGGAACCGGCTACACCTTC
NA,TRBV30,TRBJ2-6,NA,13,CAWSVNGANVLTF,TGTGCCTGGAGTGTAAATGGGGCCAACGTCCTGACTTTC
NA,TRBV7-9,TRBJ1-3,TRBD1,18,CASSFRGDYRGQSVTIYF,TGTGCCAGCAGCTTCCGGGGAGACTACAGGGGGCAGTCGGTCACCATATATTTT
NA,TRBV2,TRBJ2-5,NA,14,CASSYRRGGETQYF,TGTGCCAGCAGTTACCGGAGGGGGGGAGAGACCCAGTACTTC
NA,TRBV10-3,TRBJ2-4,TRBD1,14,CAISPGQDKNIQYF,TGTGCCATCAGTCCCGGACAGGACAAAAACATTCAGTACTTC
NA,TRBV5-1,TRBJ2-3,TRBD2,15,CASSLVGREADTQYF,TGCGCCAGCAGCTTGGTTGGCCGGGAGGCAGATACGCAGTATTTT
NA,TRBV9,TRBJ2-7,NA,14,CASSLQGSGSEQYF,TGTGCCAGCAGCTTACAGGGATCGGGGAGCGAGCAGTACTTC
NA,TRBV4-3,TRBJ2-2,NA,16,CASSQGTALGTGELFF,TGCGCCAGCAGCCAAGGGACAGCTTTAGGAACCGGGGAGCTGTTTTTT
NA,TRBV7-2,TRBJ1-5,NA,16,CASSLSYLAGNQPQHF,TGTGCCAGCAGCTTATCTTATCTGGCAGGCAATCAGCCCCAGCATTTT
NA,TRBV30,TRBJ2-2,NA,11,CAWSGTGELFF,TGTGCCTGGAGTGGCACCGGGGAGCTGTTTTTT
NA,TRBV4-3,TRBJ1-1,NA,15,CASSQDRGQVAEAFF,TGCGCCAGCAGCCAAGATCGAGGGCAGGTCGCTGAAGCTTTCTTT
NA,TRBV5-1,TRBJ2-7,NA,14,CASSFLAGSYEQYF,TGCGCCAGCAGCTTTCTGGCGGGATCCTACGAGCAGTACTTC
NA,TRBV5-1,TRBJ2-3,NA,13,CASSLEGADTQYF,TGCGCCAGCAGCTTGGAAGGGGCAGATACGCAGTATTTT
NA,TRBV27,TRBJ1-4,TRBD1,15,CASRDRGRTNEKLFF,TGTGCCAGCCGGGACAGGGGGCGAACTAATGAAAAACTGTTTTTT
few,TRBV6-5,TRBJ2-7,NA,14,CASSYDGRSYEQYF,TGTGCCAGCAGTTACGACGGACGGTCCTACGAGCAGTACTTC
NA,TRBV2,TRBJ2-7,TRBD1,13,CASLGQGSYEQYF,TGTGCCAGCCTAGGACAGGGGTCCTACGAGCAGTACTTC